A selection of T cell receptor beta chains follows, all from one sample in a study of blood T cell repertoires in COVID-19. Repertoires were generated with immunoSEQ multiplex PCR, while TCRdb's copy carries only in-frame clones and drops some. This table has approximately 300,000 clones, over 75% appearing once. The source material was peripheral blood. These receptors all stem from a woman in her fifties or sixties with active or convalescent COVID-19. The CDR3 runs from the conserved cysteine through the conserved F or W. The D gene is left open where the match is weak. Clone sizes are given selectively: once, few, many, or a class where the clone is expanded.

>TRBJ1-5|TRBV27|TRBD1|once
TGTGCCAGCTCTCCTTCGACAGGGTTCAGCAATCAGCCCCAGCATTTT
CASSPSTGFSNQPQHF
>TRBJ1-2|TRBV29-1|TRBD1|NA
TGCAGCGTTTTCCCGACAGGGAATTTCTATGGCTACACCTTC
CSVFPTGNFYGYTF
>TRBJ2-7|TRBV4-3|NA|NA
TGCGCCAGCAGCGAAGACAGGACCTACGAGCAGTACTTC
CASSEDRTYEQYF
>TRBJ1-5|TRBV30|NA|NA
TGTGCCTGGAGTGTGGGGGGACGGCTCAATCAGCCCCAGCATTTT
CAWSVGGRLNQPQHF
>TRBJ2-2|TRBV5-5|TRBD1|NA
TGTGCCAGCAGCTTGAGGGGACAGGGGGCGTTCGGGACCGGGGAGCTGTTTTTT
CASSLRGQGAFGTGELFF
>TRBJ2-3|TRBV4-3|TRBD2|NA
TGCGCCAGCAGCCTCCAGGCAGCGGGAGGGCCCGATACGCAGTATTTT
CASSLQAAGGPDTQYF
>TRBJ2-1|TRBV19|NA|NA
TGTGCCAGTAGTAGAAGACTGCAGTCCTACAATGAGCAGTTCTTC
CASSRRLQSYNEQFF
>TRBJ2-7|TRBV28|NA|NA
TGTGCCAGCAGTCGGACTGTTGACCTAAATCCCTACGAGCAGTACTTC
CASSRTVDLNPYEQYF
>TRBJ2-3|TRBV11-3|NA|once
TGTGCCAGCAGCTTAGATCCGGGGGATACGCAGTATTTT
CASSLDPGDTQYF
>TRBJ2-1|TRBV4-2|NA|NA
TGTGCCAGCAGCCAAGATCTGGGGCTTAGCTCCTACAATGAGCAGTTCTTC
CASSQDLGLSSYNEQFF
>TRBJ2-7|TRBV12-3/TRBV12-4|TRBD2|NA
TGTGCCAGCAGACGCGGGAGCCTCTACGAGCAGTACTTC
CASRRGSLYEQYF
>TRBJ1-2|TRBV15|NA|NA
TGTGCCACCAGCAGAGACAGGGCCGAAAGGGGCTACACCTTC
CATSRDRAERGYTF
>TRBJ2-6|TRBV28|NA|NA
TGTGCCAGCAGTTTACCCCCGGGGGCTGGGGCCAACGTCCTGACTTTC
CASSLPPGAGANVLTF
>TRBJ2-7|TRBV6-5|TRBD2|NA
TGTGCCAGCAGTTACTCCTGGACTAGAGGATCCTACGAGCAGTACTTC
CASSYSWTRGSYEQYF
>TRBJ2-1|TRBV7-2|NA|NA
TGTGCCAGCAGCTCCACTATCAACAATGAGCAGTTCTTC
CASSSTINNEQFF
>TRBJ1-3|TRBV7-2|NA|NA
TGTGCCAGCAGCTTAGATCGGGGTGGCTCTGGAAACACCATATATTTT
CASSLDRGGSGNTIYF
>TRBJ2-5|TRBV3-1/TRBV3-2|NA|NA
TGTGCCAGCAGCCAGCCCCGGGGAGGGGGAGAGACCCAGTACTTC
CASSQPRGGGETQYF
>TRBJ2-3|TRBV28|NA|few
TGTGCCAGCAGTTTTGCCCAAACTAGCACAGATACGCAGTATTTT
CASSFAQTSTDTQYF
>TRBJ1-3|TRBV9|TRBD1|NA
TGTGCCAGCAGCGTAGTAGGACAGGGTTCAATTTCTGGAAACACCATATATTTT
CASSVVGQGSISGNTIYF
>TRBJ1-1|TRBV28|NA|NA
TGTGCCAGCAGTTCATATCCTTGGACAGAGGACTTGAACACTGAAGCTTTCTTT
CASSSYPWTEDLNTEAFF
>TRBJ2-2|TRBV7-9|NA|few
TGTGCCAGCGACCGCTTAGGGGACACCGGGGAGCTGTTTTTT
CASDRLGDTGELFF
>TRBJ2-5|TRBV5-1|TRBD1|few
TGCGCCAGCAGCTTCCCTGGACAGGGGTCGGAAGAGACCCAGTACTTC
CASSFPGQGSEETQYF
>TRBJ1-5|TRBV6-2/TRBV6-3|NA|NA
TGTGCCAGCAGTAGAGGACAGCGCAATCAGCCCCAGCATTTT
CASSRGQRNQPQHF
>TRBJ1-5|TRBV10-3|TRBD1|many
TGTGCCATCAGTGAGTCGAGACAGGGCCTCAATCAGCCCCAGCATTTT
CAISESRQGLNQPQHF